This note documents a single T cell receptor beta chain sequence. The source of the sample is a study of technical replicates of blood from a handful of donors. The CDR3 has 12 amino acids. The germline CDR1 and CDR2 sequences are SEHNR and FQNEAQ (reference sequence). Trimming left V 11 bases short and J 2 bases short, with 12 bases between. The data were produced by immunoSEQ multiplex PCR, yet TCRdb's version contains in-frame clones alone and is incomplete. This table has under 85,000 clones, 92% appearing once. The V and J genes are TRBV7-9 and TRBJ1-1; D might be TRBD1 (5 bases). Sequenced input: T cells isolated from PBMCs. The source of this sequence is a human donor in good health. The CDR3, as DNA: TGTGCCGGAAGACAGTTAAACACTGAAGCTTTCTTT. Its protein is CAGRQLNTEAFF. Drawing the rest from reference TRBV7-9 and TRBJ1-1, the complete variable domain is DTGVSQNPRHKITKRGQNVTFRCDPISEHNRLYWYRQTLGQGPEFLTYFQNEAQLEKSRLLSDRFSAERPKGSFSTLEIQRTEQGDSAMYLCAGRQLNTEAFFGQGTRLTVV.